The rows below give T cell receptor beta chains drawn from one sample of a study of OX40 agonist ivuxolimab in advanced cancers. The method was immunoSEQ multiplex PCR; TCRdb's version includes in-frame clones alone and lacks a portion of them. The sample yields just under 65,000 clones, 75% to 95% seen once. Source: CD4+ or CD8+ T cells sorted from blood, taken in a trial of the OX40 agonist ivuxolimab. Receptor source: an adult with an advanced solid tumor such as melanoma, head and neck, liver or kidney cancer. Each CDR3 is given with its conserved first and last residue. Each record gives: D gene, J gene, clone size, V gene, CDR3 protein, CDR3 DNA. D genes are given only for firm matches. Size is stated for part of the rows, as once, few or many counts, or as a class when the clone is expanded.

D: .; J: TRBJ2-2; size: .; V: TRBV29-1; CDR3: CSVGARVLGTGELFF; DNA: TGCAGCGTTGGGGCCAGGGTTTTGGGCACCGGGGAGCTGTTTTTT
D: .; J: TRBJ1-2; size: .; V: TRBV5-6; CDR3: CASSLGNYGYTF; DNA: TGTGCCAGCAGCTTGGGTAACTATGGCTACACCTTC
D: .; J: TRBJ2-5; size: .; V: TRBV11-2; CDR3: CASSHYGQQETQYF; DNA: TGTGCCAGCAGCCATTACGGACAGCAAGAGACCCAGTACTTC
D: .; J: TRBJ2-7; size: .; V: TRBV28; CDR3: CASSLPAAKAYEQYF; DNA: TGTGCCAGCAGTCTTCCCGCGGCGAAAGCCTACGAGCAGTACTTC
D: .; J: TRBJ1-5; size: .; V: TRBV5-5; CDR3: CASSLAGNNQPQHF; DNA: TGTGCCAGCAGCTTGGCAGGGAACAATCAGCCCCAGCATTTT
D: .; J: TRBJ2-1; size: .; V: TRBV10-3; CDR3: CAISELREDRQFF; DNA: TGTGCCATCAGTGAGCTGCGGGAAGACAGGCAGTTCTTC
D: .; J: TRBJ1-6; size: .; V: TRBV30; CDR3: CAWRRQTNSPLHF; DNA: TGTGCCTGGAGAAGGCAGACGAATTCACCCCTCCACTTT
D: TRBD1; J: TRBJ2-1; size: .; V: TRBV28; CDR3: CASSEPGQGQNEQFF; DNA: TGTGCCAGCAGTGAACCGGGACAGGGACAGAATGAGCAGTTCTTC
D: .; J: TRBJ2-7; size: .; V: TRBV28; CDR3: CASSLSPVPYEQYF; DNA: TGTGCCAGCAGTTTGAGCCCCGTCCCCTACGAGCAGTACTTC
D: .; J: TRBJ2-5; size: .; V: TRBV28; CDR3: CASSRGTQYF; DNA: TGTGCCAGCAGTAGAGGGACCCAGTACTTC
D: TRBD1; J: TRBJ2-1; size: .; V: TRBV11-2; CDR3: CASSEPGGRLYEQFF; DNA: TGTGCCAGCAGCGAACCAGGGGGCCGTCTCTATGAGCAGTTCTTC
D: TRBD2; J: TRBJ2-7; size: .; V: TRBV5-1; CDR3: CASSLGARESREQYF; DNA: TGCGCCAGCAGCTTGGGGGCGCGGGAGTCCCGCGAGCAGTACTTC
D: .; J: TRBJ1-5; size: once; V: TRBV19; CDR3: CASSIYTSRSNQPQHF; DNA: TGTGCCAGTAGTATATACACCTCCCGTAGCAATCAGCCCCAGCATTTT
D: .; J: TRBJ2-5; size: once; V: TRBV7-2; CDR3: CASSLFGSQEETQYF; DNA: TGTGCCAGCAGCTTATTCGGCAGCCAAGAAGAGACCCAGTACTTC
D: .; J: TRBJ1-1; size: .; V: TRBV7-3; CDR3: CASSSDSNTEAFF; DNA: TGTGCCAGCAGCTCGGACTCGAACACTGAAGCTTTCTTT
D: .; J: TRBJ1-1; size: .; V: TRBV28; CDR3: CASSRQVNTEAFF; DNA: TGTGCCAGCAGCAGACAGGTGAACACTGAAGCTTTCTTT
D: .; J: TRBJ2-2; size: .; V: TRBV7-9; CDR3: CASSPIKGKNTGELFF; DNA: TGTGCCAGCAGCCCTATCAAGGGGAAAAACACCGGGGAGCTGTTTTTT
D: .; J: TRBJ2-5; size: .; V: TRBV14; CDR3: CASSDSGKETQYF; DNA: TGTGCCAGCAGCGATAGCGGAAAAGAGACCCAGTACTTC
D: .; J: TRBJ1-5; size: .; V: TRBV19; CDR3: CASSVGRGEGNQPQHF; DNA: TGTGCCAGTAGCGTCGGGAGGGGAGAGGGCAATCAGCCCCAGCATTTT
D: .; J: TRBJ2-7; size: .; V: TRBV10-3; CDR3: CAISAYSTYEQYF; DNA: TGTGCCATCAGTGCATACAGCACCTACGAGCAGTACTTC
D: .; J: TRBJ2-3; size: .; V: TRBV4-2; CDR3: CASRGDQDTQYF; DNA: TGTGCCAGCAGGGGGGACCAAGATACGCAGTATTTT
D: .; J: TRBJ2-4; size: .; V: TRBV7-9; CDR3: CASSFGGVAKNIQYF; DNA: TGTGCCAGCAGCTTCGGCGGGGTAGCCAAAAACATTCAGTACTTC
D: .; J: TRBJ2-3; size: .; V: TRBV28; CDR3: CASIRAAGSNTDTQYF; DNA: TGTGCCAGCATTAGGGCCGCTGGCTCTAACACAGATACGCAGTATTTT
D: TRBD2; J: TRBJ2-1; size: .; V: TRBV5-1; CDR3: CASSPTIAGGYNEQFF; DNA: TGCGCCAGCAGCCCTACCATAGCGGGAGGGTACAATGAGCAGTTCTTC
D: TRBD1; J: TRBJ2-5; size: .; V: TRBV11-3; CDR3: CASSPGGQETQYF; DNA: TGTGCCAGCAGTCCAGGGGGACAAGAGACCCAGTACTTC
D: TRBD2; J: TRBJ2-7; size: .; V: TRBV29-1; CDR3: CSVGVSGRAYEQYF; DNA: TGCAGCGTTGGGGTTAGCGGGAGGGCTTACGAGCAGTACTTC
D: .; J: TRBJ2-5; size: .; V: TRBV21-1; CDR3: CASSPLRRSGQETQYF; DNA: TGTGCCAGCAGCCCCCTGAGGAGGTCGGGGCAAGAGACCCAGTACTTC
D: .; J: TRBJ1-2; size: .; V: TRBV7-2; CDR3: CASSLLYPNYGYTF; DNA: TGTGCCAGCAGCCTCCTATATCCTAACTATGGCTACACCTTC
D: .; J: TRBJ1-3; size: .; V: TRBV9; CDR3: CASSVGGLGNTIYF; DNA: TGTGCCAGCAGCGTAGGGGGGTTGGGAAACACCATATATTTT
D: TRBD1; J: TRBJ1-2; size: .; V: TRBV27; CDR3: CASGEKMDRGGYTF; DNA: TGTGCCAGCGGAGAGAAAATGGACAGGGGCGGCTACACCTTC
D: .; J: TRBJ2-1; size: once; V: TRBV6-1; CDR3: CASTLDHNEQFF; DNA: TGTGCCAGCACGCTCGATCACAATGAGCAGTTCTTC
D: .; J: TRBJ2-7; size: .; V: TRBV28; CDR3: CASSPTVTYEQYF; DNA: TGTGCCAGCAGTCCGACAGTAACCTACGAGCAGTACTTC
D: TRBD1; J: TRBJ1-5; size: .; V: TRBV15; CDR3: CATSPRDRNQPQHF; DNA: TGTGCCACCAGCCCCCGGGACAGAAATCAGCCCCAGCATTTT
D: .; J: TRBJ2-5; size: .; V: TRBV5-4; CDR3: CASSLVGETQYF; DNA: TGTGCCAGCAGCTTGGTGGGGGAGACCCAGTACTTC
D: TRBD2; J: TRBJ2-7; size: .; V: TRBV12-5; CDR3: CASGLPLGTSGRARYEQYF; DNA: TGTGCTAGTGGTTTGCCCCTTGGGACTAGCGGGAGGGCCCGCTACGAGCAGTACTTC
D: .; J: TRBJ2-7; size: .; V: TRBV14; CDR3: CASSQYLGLARYEQYF; DNA: TGTGCCAGCAGCCAATACTTGGGGCTGGCTCGCTACGAGCAGTACTTC
D: .; J: TRBJ2-7; size: .; V: TRBV11-1; CDR3: CASSAGGLWAYF; DNA: TGTGCCAGCAGCGCAGGCGGACTCTGGGCGTACTTC
D: .; J: TRBJ2-2; size: .; V: TRBV5-4; CDR3: CASSRTGAAGELFF; DNA: TGTGCCAGCAGCCGCACCGGAGCGGCCGGGGAGCTGTTTTTT
D: TRBD1; J: TRBJ1-2; size: .; V: TRBV5-1; CDR3: CASSSRQGVGGYTF; DNA: TGCGCCAGCAGCTCCCGACAGGGGGTAGGAGGCTACACCTTC
D: .; J: TRBJ2-2; size: .; V: TRBV14; CDR3: CASSPRANTGELFF; DNA: TGTGCCAGCAGCCCTAGGGCGAACACCGGGGAGCTGTTTTTT